This TCR beta chain was profiled in a study of CD8+CD57+ T cells in acquired aplastic anemia. On the study more broadly: The mean DNA yield obtained from sorted CD4+ and CD8+ cells came to approximately 3.2 ug.

TCR beta VDJ and CDR3 were profiled, and genomic DNA was the template. TCRdb re-analysed the reads in MiXCR, keeping a single row per CDR3 protein. The table includes about 270,000 distinct CDR3 sequences, around 60% detected once. Germline CDR1 and CDR2: SEHNR and FQNEAQ (reference sequence). V trimming: 5 bases; J trimming: 4 bases; junction bases outside the gene matches: 9. The CDR3 covers 15 residues. Study outcomes and limitations: In common between the patients and the controls were approximately 28 CD8+ CDR3 sequences. Controls and patients did not differ significantly in CD8+ Simpson's diversity.

As concerns this clonotype: The antigen remains undetermined.

Sequences were obtained from sorted CD4+, CD8+, or CD8+CD57+ T cells (not recorded which) from PBMCs. This receptor was obtained from a human donor with severe aplastic anemia or a healthy control (not recorded which). The chain combines TRBV7-9 with TRBJ2-3, with 7 bases aligning to TRBD1. Here the CDR3 reads CASSPQTGLADTQYF. The CDR3 nucleotides read TGTGCCAGCAGCCCCCAGACAGGGTTGGCAGATACGCAGTATTTT.